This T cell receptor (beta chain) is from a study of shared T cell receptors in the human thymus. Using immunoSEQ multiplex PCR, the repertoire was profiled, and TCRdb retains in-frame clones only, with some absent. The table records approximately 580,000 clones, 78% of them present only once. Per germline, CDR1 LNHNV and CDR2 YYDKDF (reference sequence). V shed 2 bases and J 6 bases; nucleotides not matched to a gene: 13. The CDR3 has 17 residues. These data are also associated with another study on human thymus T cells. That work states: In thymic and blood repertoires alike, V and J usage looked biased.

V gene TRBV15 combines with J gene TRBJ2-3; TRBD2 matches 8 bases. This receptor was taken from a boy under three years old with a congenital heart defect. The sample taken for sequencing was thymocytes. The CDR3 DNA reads TGTGCCACCAGCAGATACTACGGACTAGCTCACACTGATACGCAGTATTTT. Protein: CATSRYYGLAHTDTQYF.